The 19 T cell receptor beta chains presented below share a single source sample, sequenced in a study of cytomegalovirus exposure and HLA in healthy donors. PCR amplification relied on 60 Vbeta primers (plus 13 Jbeta primers). Some clones are missing from TCRdb's copy, which holds only in-frame ones; the method was immunoSEQ multiplex PCR. The sample records some 190,000 clones, 82% being singletons. The sample comprised PBMCs. These receptors were taken from a man aged 40-49 years in good health and CMV-seronegative.

The genes are TRBV11-1 and TRBJ2-7; 7 positions match TRBD2. The CDR3 extends over 16 amino acids. Germline-derived CDR1 and CDR2 are SGHAT and FQDESV (reference sequence). Trimming took 4 bases from V and 0 from J; bases not matched to a gene: 9. The CDR3: CASSSQGRGTSYEQYF. CDR3 coding DNA: TGTGCCAGCAGCTCCCAAGGGCGGGGGACCTCCTACGAGCAGTACTTC.

The gene calls are TRBV9 and TRBJ1-1; weak D call: TRBD1 (5 bases). The V end lost 3 bases, the J end lost 5 bases, and 17 bases lay between the germline ends. The germline V gene encodes CDR1 SGDLS and CDR2 YYNGEE. This CDR3 spans 15 amino acids. CDR3 sequence: CASSDGGGMATEAFF. CDR3 nucleotide sequence: TGTGCCAGCAGCGACGGGGGGGGTATGGCGACTGAAGCTTTCTTT. Filled out from reference TRBV9 and TRBJ1-1, the complete variable domain reads DSGVTQTPKHLITATGQRVTLRCSPRSGDLSVYWYQQSLDQGLQFLIQYYNGEERAKGNILERFSAQQFPDLHSELNLSSLELGDSALYFCASSDGGGMATEAFFGQGTRLTVV.

The V call is TRBV4-2, the J call TRBJ2-7, with 8 bases aligning to TRBD2. The CDR3 length is 17 residues. The germline V gene has CDR1 LGHNA and CDR2 YNFKEQ. The V and J ends lost 0 bases and 4 bases, in that order; junction bases with no gene match: 11. CDR3 nucleotides: TGTGCCAGCAGCCAAGATCAAACGCTAGCGGGTTCGTACGAGCAGTACTTC. As protein: CASSQDQTLAGSYEQYF.

This clone has only a few counts. This chain joins TRBV7-3 and TRBJ2-1; 16 nucleotides line up with TRBD2. This CDR3 has 15 residues. Germline CDR1 SGHTA, CDR2 FQGTGA. With 4 bases clipped from V and 7 bases from J, the junction kept 1 base outside the gene matches. The CDR3 nucleotides read TGTGCCAGCAGCTCGGGACTAGCGGGAGGGAATGAGCAGTTCTTC. Its protein is CASSSGLAGGNEQFF. Supplemented by reference TRBV7-3 and TRBJ2-1, the full variable domain reads GAGVSQTPSNKVTEKGKYVELRCDPISGHTALYWYRQSLGQGPEFLIYFQGTGAADDSGLPNDRFFAVRPEGSVSTLKIQRTERGDSAVYLCASSSGLAGGNEQFFGPGTRLTVL.

The chain recombines TRBV11-2 with TRBJ2-5; 7 bases match TRBD1. The CDR3 loop spans 16 amino acids. V shed 0 bases, J shed 4 bases, and the junction held 8 bases outside the gene matches. CDR1 SGHAT and CDR2 FQNNGV come from the germline V gene. The CDR3 DNA sequence: TGTGCCAGCAGCTTAGAGGGGCAGGGGGTGGGAGAGACCCAGTACTTC. Encoded protein: CASSLEGQGVGETQYF.

The chain is built from TRBV5-8 and TRBJ1-1, with 8 bases fitting TRBD1. CDR1 SGHTS and CDR2 YDEGEE come from the germline V gene. V lost 0 bases and J lost 1; bases outside the gene matches: 2. The CDR3 has 15 amino acids. CDR3 region: CASSLAGTGNTEAFF. The CDR3 DNA is TGTGCCAGCAGCTTGGCTGGGACAGGGAACACTGAAGCTTTCTTT.

CDR3 in DNA: TGTGCCAGCAGCGTGGGGACACACAATGAGCAGTTCTTC. This sequence encodes CASSVGTHNEQFF. The genes are TRBV9 and TRBJ2-1, with D maybe TRBD1 (6 bases). Germline loops: CDR1 SGDLS, CDR2 YYNGEE. V was shortened by 2 bases and J by 5 bases, with 8 bases between the two germline ends. This CDR3 is built from 13 residues.

This chain uses TRBV28 with TRBJ1-4; 8 bases align to TRBD1. The CDR3 is made up of 16 amino acids. The germline CDR1 and CDR2 sequences are MDHEN and SYDVKM. V lost 2 bases, J lost 4 bases, and 6 bases stayed unmatched. The CDR3 nucleotides read TGTGCCAGCAGTTTACAGGGGGCTGGGGGTAATGAAAAACTGTTTTTT. This gives the protein CASSLQGAGGNEKLFF.

As to this clone: The sample carries other DNA sequences with the same CDR3. The V gene is TRBV7-2, the J gene TRBJ1-1, with D perhaps TRBD1 (5 bases). Germline CDR1 SGHTA, CDR2 FQGNSA. This CDR3 has 13 amino acids. V was shortened by 6 bases and J by 3 bases, with 11 bases between the two germline ends. DNA for the CDR3: TGTGCCAGCAGTCGAGACAGATACACTGAAGCTTTCTTT. Translated, it gives CASSRDRYTEAFF.

The V call is TRBV4-1, the J call TRBJ2-2; D is perhaps TRBD2 (5 bases). The CDR3 consists of 15 residues. The germline V gene encodes CDR1 MGHRA and CDR2 YSYEKL. V gave up 11 bases and J gave up 5 bases, with 21 bases separating them. In DNA form, the CDR3 reads TGCGCCTCCTCCACGGGGTCCTTAGGGACCGGGGAGCTGTTTTTT. Its translation: CASSTGSLGTGELFF.

The CDR3 loop is CASSPLEGVGGNTIYF. The DNA of the CDR3 is TGTGCCAGCTCACCACTCGAAGGGGTCGGTGGAAACACCATATATTTT. V gene TRBV18 combines with J gene TRBJ1-3; a possible D gene is TRBD1 (5 bases). Germline loops: CDR1 KGHSH, CDR2 LQKENI. With 1 base removed from V and 3 bases from J, the gap between germline ends came to 13 bases. The CDR3 is 16 residues long.

This clone was seen a few times. This CDR3 is CSVEGWDSFSSGELFF. CDR3 sequence (DNA): TGCAGCGTTGAAGGATGGGACAGTTTTAGTTCCGGGGAGCTGTTTTTT. The V call is TRBV29-1, the J call TRBJ2-2; 7 bases are a match to TRBD1. Germline V gives CDR1 SQVTM, CDR2 ANQGSEA. The CDR3 has 16 residues. The trim removed 1 base at V and 6 bases at J, leaving 11 bases unmatched.

This chain links TRBV14 with TRBJ2-7; 9 bases line up with TRBD1. In germline, CDR1 is SGHDN, CDR2 FVKESK. J was trimmed by 7 bases and V by 2 bases; bases with no gene match: 6. This CDR3 has 14 amino acids. CDR3: CASSQTGGAGEQYF. CDR3 DNA: TGTGCCAGCAGCCAAACAGGGGGCGCCGGGGAGCAGTACTTC. Combining the CDR3 with reference TRBV14 and TRBJ2-7 gives the whole variable domain EAGVTQFPSHSVIEKGQTVTLRCDPISGHDNLYWYRRVMGKEIKFLLHFVKESKQDESGMPNNRFLAERTGGTYSTLKVQPAELEDSGVYFCASSQTGGAGEQYFGPGTRLTVT.

V usage is TRBV28 and J usage is TRBJ1-2; D possibly corresponds to TRBD1 (5 bases). Germline CDR1 MDHEN, CDR2 SYDVKM. Trimming shortened V by 6 bases and J by 4 bases, and 18 bases separated the two germline ends. The CDR3 runs 15 residues. The CDR3 bases are TGTGCCAGCAGGATTTACGCTCCAGGGTTCTATGGCTACACCTTC. As protein: CASRIYAPGFYGYTF.

The V gene is TRBV5-1, the J gene TRBJ2-3, with TRBD2 matching 7 bases. The CDR3 consists of 14 residues. Trimming cost V 0 bases and J 5 bases; bases outside gene matches: 3. Germline lookup yields CDR1 SGHRS and CDR2 YFSETQ. CDR3 coding DNA: TGCGCCAGCAGCTTGGAAGCGGGGCAAGATACGCAGTATTTT. It encodes CASSLEAGQDTQYF.

This chain joins TRBV30 and TRBJ1-1; the D is unclear. CDR3 length: 14 residues. V was shortened by 4 bases and J by 3 bases, with 15 bases between the two germline ends. Germline-derived CDR1 and CDR2 are GTSNPN and SVGIG (reference sequence). The CDR3 nucleotides read TGTGCCTGGAATGAGGAAGGGAGGGACACTGAAGCTTTCTTT. Protein product: CAWNEEGRDTEAFF. Together with reference TRBV30 and TRBJ1-1, the CDR3 gives the full variable domain: SQTIHQWPATLVQPVGSPLSLECTVEGTSNPNLYWYRQAAGRGLQLLFYSVGIGQISSEVPQNLSASRPQDRQFILSSKKLLLSDSGFYLCAWNEEGRDTEAFFGQGTRLTVV.

J is TRBJ2-7 and V is TRBV5-1; possibly TRBD2 for D (6 bases). This CDR3 is built from 12 residues. Germline V gene lookup returns CDR1 SGHRS and CDR2 YFSETQ. The V gene lost 4 bases and the J gene lost 3 bases, with 8 bases spanning the gap. As DNA, the CDR3 is TGCGCCAGCAGCAGTAGCGGCTACGAGCAGTACTTC. This encodes CASSSSGYEQYF.

This clone was detected once. This chain links TRBV4-1 with TRBJ1-1; possibly TRBD1 for D (5 bases). Germline values: CDR1 MGHRA, CDR2 YSYEKL. This CDR3 contains 15 residues. Trimming left V 1 base short and J 5 bases short, with 14 bases between. The CDR3 loop is CASSQGHSGDTEAFF. CDR3 nucleotide sequence: TGCGCCAGCAGCCAAGGCCACTCGGGGGATACTGAAGCTTTCTTT.

The chain has TRBV29-1 and TRBJ1-5; D is perhaps TRBD1 (6 bases). Trimming stripped 6 bases from V and 3 bases from J, with 9 bases between. The CDR3 has 12 residues. CDR1 and CDR2 (germline): SQVTM, ANQGSEA. In DNA, the CDR3 is TGCAGCGTGCAGGGGACCAATCAGCCCCAGCATTTT. This sequence encodes CSVQGTNQPQHF.